This is a list of T cell receptor beta chains from one sample in a study of CD8+CD57+ T cells in acquired aplastic anemia. TCRdb called the reads again in MiXCR, with one record for every CDR3 protein. The sample shows some 200,000 distinct CDR3 sequences, over 55% of them seen only once. Input material: sorted CD4+, CD8+, or CD8+CD57+ T cells (not recorded which) from PBMCs. The receptors were gathered from a human donor with aplastic anemia. CDR3s include the opening cysteine and the closing phenylalanine or tryptophan.

CSASGVNTGELFF	TRBV29-1	TRBJ2-2
CATSGTSGETYNEQFF	TRBV24-1	TRBJ2-1
CASRGGDHTYEQYF	TRBV5-1	TRBJ2-7
CATSSQEASGDYNEQFF	TRBV15	TRBJ2-1
CSARAPWQGGKTQYF	TRBV20-1	TRBJ2-5
CASSEGSTDTQYF	TRBV5-1	TRBJ2-3
CASSIGQGHYYGYTF	TRBV19	TRBJ1-2
CARSSRLAGDEQYF	TRBV30	TRBJ2-7
CASSLGTSGGYTQHF	TRBV7-8	NA
CATSRGEGTDTQYF	TRBV15	TRBJ2-3
CASSLVRQGASEQFF	TRBV7-2	TRBJ2-1
CAGRDRGWETQYF	TRBV6-4	TRBJ2-5
CASSFTAAFSYEQYF	TRBV12-3/TRBV12-4	TRBJ2-7
CASGPVASNEQYF	TRBV7-3	TRBJ2-7
CASSGTPGYEQYF	TRBV2	TRBJ2-7
CASSPSPKELFF	TRBV9	TRBJ2-2
CASSIAGGAYNEQFF	TRBV19	TRBJ2-1
CASRPISGTDSSYEQYF	TRBV12-3/TRBV12-4	TRBJ2-7
CASSLTGTAPYGYTF	TRBV7-9	TRBJ1-2
CASSVGGGASTDTQYF	TRBV9	TRBJ2-3
CASSPYRPGNEQYF	TRBV7-6	TRBJ2-7
CSVAGTDVDYEQYF	TRBV29-1	TRBJ2-7
CASSPHDLAKNIQYF	TRBV6-5	TRBJ2-4
CASTGGVGVATQYF	TRBV7-2	TRBJ2-3
CASSLNSGYYNEQFF	TRBV5-6	TRBJ2-1